This T cell receptor beta chain came from a study of T cell repertoires in cytomegalovirus infection. In the study overall: HLA-B-restricted CMV epitopes that are well studied were used alongside recently identified HLA-C-restricted ones. The public TCR beta signatures pointed to both CMV infection and matching HLA type. Broader study findings: Pooled public TCR beta family frequency picked out CMV carriers with the relevant HLA. The ex vivo response was dominated by HLA-C-restricted CMV-specific TCR beta clonotypes.

Each CDR3 protein is one row after TCRdb ran MiXCR on the reads. Among under 150,000 distinct CDR3 sequences, under 35% were seen once, and the ten largest hold more than 35%. On this clonotype itself: Its antigen remains unidentified.

Trimming took 5 bases from V and 5 from J, leaving 9 bases between them. This CDR3 is 13 amino acids long. The chain combines TRBV12-3 or TRBV12-4 with TRBJ1-4; TRBD1 is a possible D gene (5 bases). The clonotype comes from a human donor in good health (CMV status not recorded). Some clones in this sample may be carry-over from other donors' samples. The material sequenced was CD8+ T cells from cultured PBMCs, taken from culture after CMV antigen stimulation. The chain's CDR3 is CASSPGENEKLFF. The CDR3 DNA reads TGTGCCAGCAGTCCGGGGGAAAATGAAAAACTGTTTTTT.